The source of this TCR beta chain is a study of blood T cell repertoires in COVID-19. Here immunoSEQ multiplex PCR was the method, and the copy in TCRdb shows in-frame clones only, minus some. The sample consists of 200,000 to 250,000 clones, 87% of them appearing once. The CDR3 has 14 residues. Trimming at V came to 0 bases and at J to 4 bases, leaving 2 bases not matched to a gene. In germline, CDR1 is LNHNV, CDR2 YYDKDF (reference sequence). The J gene is TRBJ2-7, the V gene TRBV15; 8 bases are a match to TRBD1. This clonotype was obtained from a man between 18 and 29 years old with acute COVID-19. Sequencing was performed on PBMCs or T cells enriched from blood (not recorded which). This chain's CDR3 is CATSRDRGPYEQYF. The CDR3 nucleotides read TGTGCCACCAGCAGAGACAGGGGGCCGTACGAGCAGTACTTC.